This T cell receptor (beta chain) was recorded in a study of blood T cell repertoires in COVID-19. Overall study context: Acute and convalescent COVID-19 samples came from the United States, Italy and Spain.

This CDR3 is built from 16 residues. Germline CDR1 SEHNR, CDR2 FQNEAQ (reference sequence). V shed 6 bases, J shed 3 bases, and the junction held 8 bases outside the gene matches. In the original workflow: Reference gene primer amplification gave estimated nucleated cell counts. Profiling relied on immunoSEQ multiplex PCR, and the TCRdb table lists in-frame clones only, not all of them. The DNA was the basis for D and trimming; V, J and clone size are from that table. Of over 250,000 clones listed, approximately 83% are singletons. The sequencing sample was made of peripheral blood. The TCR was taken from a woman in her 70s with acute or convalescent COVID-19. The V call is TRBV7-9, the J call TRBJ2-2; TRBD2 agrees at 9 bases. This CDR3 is CASRPKRGAYTGELFF. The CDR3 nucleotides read TGTGCCAGCAGACCGAAGCGGGGGGCGTACACCGGGGAGCTGTTTTTT.